The 18 T cell receptor beta chains below come from one sample, sequenced in a study of blood T cell repertoires in COVID-19. Measured with immunoSEQ multiplex PCR; TCRdb has only the in-frame clones, and not every one. The sample lists roughly 440,000 clones; around 88% were seen once. The sample comprised peripheral blood. The receptors here all came from a woman between 50 and 59 years old with COVID-19, enrolled during active disease.

This sequence joins TRBV2 and TRBJ1-1; 7 positions match TRBD1. The V segment lost 4 bases and the J segment 1 base; nucleotides outside the gene matches: 3. Germline lookup yields CDR1 SNHLY and CDR2 FYNNEI. The CDR3 runs to 14 residues. The CDR3 nucleotides are TGTGCCAGCAGTGGGGGACAGACGAACACTGAAGCTTTCTTT. It encodes CASSGGQTNTEAFF.

The chain joins TRBV9 to TRBJ2-2, with D possibly TRBD2 on 6 matching bases. Germline CDR1 and CDR2: SGDLS and YYNGEE. V shed 3 bases and J shed 4 bases, with 16 bases lying between them. This CDR3 is built from 16 residues. The CDR3 nucleotides are TGTGCCAGCAGCGAGCGGGTCCAAACGTCCACCGGGGAGCTGTTTTTT. This encodes CASSERVQTSTGELFF.

A few counts support this clone. The chain uses TRBV30 and TRBJ1-4; D is uncertain. The CDR3 has 14 residues. The germline V gene has CDR1 GTSNPN and CDR2 SVGIG (reference sequence). V dropped 8 bases and J dropped 0 bases, with 13 bases sitting between them. CDR3 loop: CAVGYRTTNEKLFF. The CDR3 nucleotides are TGTGCCGTCGGTTACAGAACAACTAATGAAAAACTGTTTTTT.

The rearrangement links TRBV18 to TRBJ1-2, with 7 bases aligning to TRBD1. The germline CDR1 and CDR2 sequences are KGHSH and LQKENI. V trimming: 3 bases; J trimming: 8 bases; junction bases outside the gene matches: 18. The CDR3 has 17 amino acids. The CDR3 here is CASSPSAGTALAGGYTF. In DNA, the CDR3 is TGTGCCAGCTCACCGTCGGCCGGGACAGCCCTCGCCGGCGGCTACACCTTC.

This clone was seen a single time. The chain employs TRBV5-6 and TRBJ1-6; TRBD1 agrees at 8 bases. V lost 4 bases to trimming and J lost 10 bases; unmatched junction nucleotides: 10. Germline V gene lookup returns CDR1 SGHDT and CDR2 YYEEEE. This CDR3 has 15 amino acids. The CDR3 protein is CASSPVQGARSPLHF. CDR3 bases: TGTGCCAGCAGCCCCGTGCAGGGGGCGAGGTCACCCCTCCACTTT.

The rearrangement joins TRBV5-6 to TRBJ1-1, with D possibly matching TRBD1 (5 bases). This CDR3 is built from 15 residues. Deletions cut 0 bases from V and 9 bases from J, with 18 bases between. CDR1 and CDR2 from the germline V gene are SGHDT and YYEEEE. The CDR3 DNA follows: TGTGCCAGCAGCTTGGTGTCCAGGGCAGGATTACAAGCTTTCTTT. Amino acids: CASSLVSRAGLQAFF.

V usage is TRBV13 and J usage is TRBJ1-5; no clear D gene. The CDR3 runs 14 residues. V lost 0 bases and J lost 1, with 4 bases in between. Germline loops: CDR1 PRHDT, CDR2 FYEKMQ (reference sequence). CDR3 in DNA: TGTGCCAGCAGCTTAGGCGGGAGCAATCAGCCCCAGCATTTT. Translated: CASSLGGSNQPQHF.

This clone was observed a handful of times. The genes are TRBV19 and TRBJ1-5; D remains unclear. The V gene's germline CDR1 is LNHDA and CDR2 SQIVND (reference sequence). This CDR3 comprises 16 residues. The V and J ends lost 4 bases and 6 bases respectively, with 19 bases between them. The CDR3 loop reads CASSKAKEGRGQPQHF. CDR3 DNA: TGTGCCAGTAGTAAAGCCAAGGAAGGGAGAGGTCAGCCCCAGCATTTT.

The genes are TRBV18 and TRBJ1-2, with 10 bases that match TRBD1. The germline V gene has CDR1 KGHSH and CDR2 LQKENI. V lost 4 bases, J lost 6 bases, and 2 bases stayed unmatched. The CDR3 runs 13 residues. Written as DNA, the CDR3 is TGTGCCAGCTCACAAGGACAGGGGGATGGCTACACCTTC. Protein sequence: CASSQGQGDGYTF.

The CDR3 DNA is TGTGCCAGCAAGTTTATAAGCAATTCCTACGAGCAGTACTTC. Protein sequence: CASKFISNSYEQYF. This rearrangement joins TRBV27 to TRBJ2-7; D gene ambiguous. The CDR3 contains 14 residues. Germline V lookup: CDR1 MNHEY, CDR2 SMNVEV (reference sequence). The V end lost 7 bases, the J end lost 1 base, and 14 bases lay between the germline ends.

The gene calls are TRBV3-1 (or the pseudogene TRBV3-2) and TRBJ2-1, with 7 bases that match TRBD2. This CDR3 has 13 amino acids. V was pared by 10 bases and J by 4 bases, with 7 bases of the junction left unmatched. CDR1 LGHDT and CDR2 YNNKEL come from the germline V gene (reference sequence). DNA of the CDR3: TGTGCCACCGGGCTAGCGGTTTACAATGAGCAGTTCTTC. The encoded protein is CATGLAVYNEQFF.

The rearrangement joins TRBV7-3 to TRBJ2-3, with TRBD2 matching 11 bases. J was trimmed by 2 bases and V by 5 bases; bases with no gene match: 6. Looked up from germline, CDR1 is SGHTA and CDR2 is FQGTGA. The CDR3 covers 16 residues. The CDR3 bases are TGTGCCAGCAGCGGAGGACTAGCGGGTTCCACAGATACGCAGTATTTT. It specifies CASSGGLAGSTDTQYF.

This chain connects TRBV6-5 to TRBJ1-2; D perhaps matches TRBD1 (5 bases). This CDR3 contains 14 residues. Germline V lookup: CDR1 MNHEY, CDR2 SVGAGI. V lost 2 bases and J 3 bases, leaving 10 bases between the germline ends. CDR3 protein: CASSYRGPDYGYTF. CDR3 in DNA: TGTGCCAGCAGTTACAGGGGTCCGGACTATGGCTACACCTTC.

The chain is built from TRBV30 and TRBJ1-1; TRBD1 aligns across 7 bases. Trimming took 2 bases from V and 4 from J; bases not matched to a gene: 7. Germline loops: CDR1 GTSNPN, CDR2 SVGIG (reference sequence). The CDR3 length is 14 residues. The CDR3 reads CAWSTGVRGTEAFF. In DNA form, the CDR3 reads TGTGCCTGGAGTACAGGGGTAAGGGGCACTGAAGCTTTCTTT.

This chain connects TRBV10-2 to TRBJ2-2, with D uncertain. The CDR3 covers 15 residues. Germline CDR1 reads WSHSY; CDR2 reads SAAADI. Trimming took off 2 bases at V and 1 base at J, with 8 bases between the two ends. The CDR3 region is CASSERPGNTGELFF. CDR3 DNA: TGCGCCAGCAGTGAGCGGCCAGGGAACACCGGGGAGCTGTTTTTT.

The chain combines TRBV7-2 with TRBJ1-4; D gene unclear. The V gene's germline CDR1 is SGHTA and CDR2 FQGNSA. Trimming shortened V by 3 bases and J by 7 bases, and 15 bases separated the two germline ends. The length of the CDR3 is 15 residues. The CDR3 nucleotides are TGTGCCAGCAGCTTCCCTAGAAGGGCGGGTGAAAAACTGTTTTTT. Translated, it gives CASSFPRRAGEKLFF.

The CDR3 DNA follows: TGTGCCAGCAGTTTGGCCCCTAGCGGGGGGGCCATTGGGACCTACAATGAGCAGTTCTTC. Residues: CASSLAPSGGAIGTYNEQFF. The V and J genes are TRBV28 and TRBJ2-1; 12 bases are a match to TRBD2. The CDR3 length is 20 residues. With V trimmed by 3 bases and J by 2 bases, 14 bases remained unmatched. CDR1 MDHEN and CDR2 SYDVKM come from the germline V gene.

The genes are TRBV3-1 (or the pseudogene TRBV3-2) and TRBJ1-4; the D is unclear. The germline CDR1 and CDR2 sequences are LGHDT and YNNKEL (reference sequence). The CDR3 contains 14 residues. The germline V and J ends were trimmed by 0 bases and 3 bases, with 5 bases remaining between them. The CDR3 DNA sequence: TGTGCCAGCAGCCAAGATCCTCCTAATGAAAAACTGTTTTTT. Protein sequence: CASSQDPPNEKLFF.